This is a list of T cell receptor beta chains from one sample in a study of blood T cells in healthy people across ages. Via MiXCR, TCRdb re-called the 5' RACE reads, giving one row per CDR3 protein. The sample holds about a million distinct CDR3 sequences, roughly 51% seen once. Sequenced sample: blood. The receptors were sampled from a woman aged 55-70 years in good health. Both conserved end residues are part of each CDR3.

CASSSLAGKETQYF	TRBV27	-
CASSSSYRRETQYF	TRBV12-3/TRBV12-4	TRBJ2-5
CASSYRGIAGDNEQFF	TRBV6-5	TRBJ2-1
CASSLSAERRETQYF	TRBV12-3/TRBV12-4	-
CASGSITSIQETQYF	TRBV5-1	TRBJ2-5
CASSEALWTGGVKQPQHF	TRBV6-1	TRBJ1-5
CASSHGTTGVPGAGYTF	TRBV5-6	TRBJ1-2
CASSTTGTGHNEQFF	TRBV5-1	TRBJ2-1
CSARTGGAGYEQYF	TRBV20-1	TRBJ2-7
CASSSSGQVSYEQYF	TRBV25-1	TRBJ2-7
CASSLSWGGDNEKLFF	TRBV7-9	TRBJ1-4
CSATSPGLASNEQYF	TRBV20-1	TRBJ2-7
CASSLPLVQGPTDTQYF	TRBV5-1	TRBJ2-3
CASSWASGSAGANVLTF	TRBV5-1	TRBJ2-6
CASKGGMSSYNEQFF	TRBV7-2	TRBJ2-1
CASSPAWATVQPQHF	TRBV7-2	TRBJ1-5
CASSLGQGVFYNEQFF	TRBV5-1	TRBJ2-1
CASSSTGTSVLETQYF	TRBV7-2	TRBJ2-5
CASSRDQVYEQYF	TRBV2	TRBJ2-7
CASSNGQLGAQYF	TRBV7-9	TRBJ2-5
CASSLSRLAYEQYF	TRBV7-2	TRBJ2-7
CASSLMGGSETQYF	TRBV7-9	TRBJ2-5
CASSPRYF	TRBV5-1	TRBJ2-7
CASSFAVASGSVEQFF	TRBV12-3/TRBV12-4	TRBJ2-1
CASSLGHLRGTAGVYEQYF	TRBV7-2	-
CASRATGYFDEQYF	TRBV12-3/TRBV12-4	TRBJ2-7
CSASERTGPESPLHF	TRBV29-1	TRBJ1-6
CAASRILGRDNEQFF	TRBV15	TRBJ2-1
CASSRGQGSYGQYF	TRBV4-1	TRBJ2-7
CATSSLRSGANKEQFF	TRBV24-1	TRBJ2-1
CASSTASGSSSEQFF	TRBV7-2	TRBJ2-1
CASSPGGRWGGTSDGYTF	TRBV5-1	TRBJ1-2
CSARRGPRAYEQYF	TRBV20-1	TRBJ2-7
CASSHISGGSFAYEQYF	TRBV3-1	TRBJ2-7
CASSQPGTSGANTGELFF	TRBV7-9	TRBJ2-2
CASSFNTGNYEQYF	TRBV7-2	TRBJ2-7
CSAPRQGGNTGELFF	TRBV20-1	TRBJ2-2